A selection of T cell receptor beta chains follows, all from one sample in a study of radiation and T cells in renal cell carcinoma. TCRdb keeps only in-frame clones here, not all; method: immunoSEQ multiplex PCR. This repertoire shows approximately 90,000 clones, roughly 90% found once; its top ten account for roughly 8%. The specimen comprised blood, sampled from a patient whose treatment included radiotherapy and nephrectomy. These receptors all stem from a man in his forties or fifties with renal cell carcinoma. Each CDR3 is given without its conserved first and last residue. The D gene is left open where the match is weak.

>TRBJ1-1|NA|TRBV29-1
SAARPGLGEAF
>TRBJ2-2|NA|TRBV4-2
ASSQGLYVTGELF
>TRBJ1-2|NA|TRBV30
AWRLTYGYT
>TRBJ1-2|TRBD1|TRBV5-1
ASSYPLTGGDNGGYT
>TRBJ1-1|NA|TRBV4-3
ASSQETRATEAF
>TRBJ2-2|NA|TRBV6-5
ASSYSYRAPGELF
>TRBJ2-1|TRBD2|TRBV2
ASSEVLELAGWNEQF
>TRBJ1-5|TRBD1|TRBV28
ASSPDRGGDQPQH
>TRBJ2-5|NA|TRBV5-5
ASSSGLGGQETQY
>TRBJ2-7|NA|TRBV5-1
ASSKGVFYEQY
>TRBJ1-5|NA|TRBV18
ASSPGRAGGNQPQH
>TRBJ2-7|NA|TRBV11-1
ATAKDRRPSYEQY
>TRBJ2-2|NA|TRBV6-1
ASHIGGEGGELF
>TRBJ2-5|TRBD2|TRBV7-2
ASSFIAGQETQY
>TRBJ2-3|NA|TRBV6-6
ASTPPGDTQY
>TRBJ2-4|NA|TRBV6-5
ASSYSIAKNIQY
>TRBJ2-7|NA|TRBV7-9
ASSRRDGSYEQY
>TRBJ2-3|TRBD2|TRBV5-4
ASSLIRGGSTDTQY
>TRBJ2-1|TRBD1|TRBV6-1
ASSEQQGQSYNEQF
>TRBJ2-1|NA|TRBV7-3
ASSLTGSSYNEQF
>TRBJ1-2|NA|TRBV7-9
ASSLWAGGYT
>TRBJ2-7|NA|TRBV19
ASSIDPQGPASYEQY
>TRBJ1-3|NA|TRBV29-1
SAAGRTGPGNTIY
>TRBJ1-2|TRBD1|TRBV27
ASSSGPGQANYGYT
>TRBJ1-2|NA|TRBV7-9
ASSSLYGYT
>TRBJ1-1|NA|TRBV14
ASSQGVVLENTEAF
>TRBJ2-2|NA|TRBV7-9
DSRSGGVTGELF
>TRBJ1-5|NA|TRBV7-9
ASADGGRGKGNQPQH
>TRBJ1-1|NA|TRBV5-1
ASRTDRSYTEAF
>TRBJ1-2|TRBD1|TRBV2
ASSEPPTIGTDFYGYT
>TRBJ2-5|NA|TRBV6-4
ASSRIAGEETQY